This T cell receptor beta chain comes out of a study of shared clonotypes between healthy human individuals. Study-level points and caveats: It was the non-shared clonotypes that had lower generation probabilities than clonotypes shared by all four donors.

The V end lost 7 bases, the J end lost 2 bases, and 18 bases lay between the germline ends. Germline-derived CDR1 and CDR2 are MDHEN and SYDVKM. This CDR3 has 15 residues. TCRdb's table, derived via immunoSEQ multiplex PCR, lists solely in-frame clones and lacks some. Among 980,000 or so clones listed, 76% were seen once. In the case of this clone: Its antigen is as yet unknown.

Sequencing was done on a sample of memory CD4+ T cells sorted from blood. Subset meaning: CD45RA-negative fraction. J is TRBJ2-7 and V is TRBV28; D remains ambiguous. This sequence originates from a man younger than 30 in good health. Written as DNA, the CDR3 is TGTGCCAGCACAAGAGACGGGCTACCGACCTACGAGCAGTACTTC. Its translation is CASTRDGLPTYEQYF.